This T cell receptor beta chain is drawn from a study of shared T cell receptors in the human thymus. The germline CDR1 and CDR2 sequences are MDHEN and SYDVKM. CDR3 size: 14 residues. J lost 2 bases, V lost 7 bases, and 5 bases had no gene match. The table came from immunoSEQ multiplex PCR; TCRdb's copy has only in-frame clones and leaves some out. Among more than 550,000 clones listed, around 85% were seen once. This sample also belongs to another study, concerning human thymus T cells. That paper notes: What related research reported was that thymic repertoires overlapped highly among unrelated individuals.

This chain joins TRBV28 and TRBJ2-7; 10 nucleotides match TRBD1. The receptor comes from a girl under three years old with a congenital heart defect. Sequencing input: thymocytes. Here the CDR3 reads CASTQGTGAYEQYF. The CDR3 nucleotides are TGTGCCAGCACCCAGGGGACAGGGGCCTACGAGCAGTACTTC.